The rows below give T cell receptor beta chains drawn from one sample of a study of identical twins. TCRdb itself ran the 5' RACE reads through MiXCR, one entry per CDR3 protein. The profile shows about 290,000 distinct CDR3 sequences, roughly 9.7% of them singletons. This sample also belongs to another study, concerning yellow fever vaccine responses in identical twins.

Sequenced input: CD8+ T cells sorted from blood. The receptor set was obtained from a young woman in good health. The CDR3 runs from the conserved cysteine through the conserved F or W. A D gene is named only where the DNA matches it firmly. Only part of the rows carry a size: once, few, many, or a class if the clone is expanded.

D: TRBD2
J: TRBJ2-1
V: TRBV27
size: many
DNA: TGTGCCAGCAGTTTGGGACTAGCGGGGGTGAATGAGCAGTTCTTC
CDR3: CASSLGLAGVNEQFF

D: NA
J: TRBJ1-4
V: TRBV27
size: NA
DNA: TGTGCCAGCGCGGGGCTGGATGAAAAACTGTTTTTT
CDR3: CASAGLDEKLFF

D: NA
J: TRBJ1-1
V: TRBV10-2
size: many
DNA: TGCGCCAGCAGTGGCGGTTTCGGGGTCGAAGCTTTCTTT
CDR3: CASSGGFGVEAFF

D: TRBD1
J: TRBJ2-7
V: TRBV7-6
size: few
DNA: TGTGCCAGCAGCTCAGAGACAGGGAGCTCCTACGAGCAGTACTTC
CDR3: CASSSETGSSYEQYF

D: NA
J: TRBJ2-4
V: TRBV11-2
size: few
DNA: TGTGCCAGCAGCTTAGGGCAGGGTATGGCCAAAAACATTCAGTACTTC
CDR3: CASSLGQGMAKNIQYF

D: TRBD1
J: TRBJ2-1
V: TRBV6-1
size: few
DNA: TGTGCCAGCAGTGAAGCTATTGGGGACAGGGGTGGCGATGAGCAGTTCTTC
CDR3: CASSEAIGDRGGDEQFF

D: TRBD2
J: TRBJ2-3
V: TRBV7-6
size: many
DNA: TGTGCCAGCTCTCTAGCGGGAAGCACAGATACGCAGTATTTT
CDR3: CASSLAGSTDTQYF

D: NA
J: TRBJ2-5
V: TRBV5-1
size: many
DNA: TGCGCCAGCAGCATTGACAGGCAACAACTGGGAGAGACCCAGTACTTC
CDR3: CASSIDRQQLGETQYF

D: NA
J: TRBJ2-7
V: TRBV28
size: many
DNA: TGTGCCAGCAGTTTCCGCTACGAGCAGTACTTC
CDR3: CASSFRYEQYF

D: TRBD1
J: TRBJ1-4
V: TRBV12-3/TRBV12-4
size: many
DNA: TGTGCCAGCAGTTTGACAGGGTCCGGAGAAAAACTGTTTTTT
CDR3: CASSLTGSGEKLFF

D: NA
J: TRBJ2-5
V: TRBV27
size: many
DNA: TGTGCCAGCAGTTTATTCGCCCCCCCGGGGGGCCGGGAGACCCAGTACTTC
CDR3: CASSLFAPPGGRETQYF

D: NA
J: TRBJ1-2
V: TRBV2
size: NA
DNA: TGTGCCAGCAGTGACGAGACAGGCAACTATGGCTACACCTTC
CDR3: CASSDETGNYGYTF

D: TRBD2
J: TRBJ2-1
V: TRBV25-1
size: NA
DNA: TGTGCCAGCAGAATAGCGGGAGGTACCAATGAGCAGTTCTTC
CDR3: CASRIAGGTNEQFF